The 10 T cell receptor beta chains listed next were all sequenced from one sample in a study of shared clonotypes between healthy human individuals. Selected positively for CCR7 and CD45RO-negative, naive CD8 cells excluded terminally differentiated effector memory CD45RA+ cells. Sequenced by immunoSEQ multiplex PCR; TCRdb stores in-frame clones only, minus some. The repertoire includes about 2.2 million clones, 90% to 95% of them detected once, and approximately 1.6% sits in the top ten. Sequencing was performed on naive CD8+ T cells from PBMCs. All receptors derive from a young man in good health. Some clones in this sample may be carry-over from other donors' samples.

The chain has TRBV13 and TRBJ2-7, with D perhaps TRBD2 (6 bases). Trimming pared 3 bases from V and 2 bases from J, leaving 14 bases between. The CDR3 is made up of 15 amino acids. Germline CDR1 is PRHDT and CDR2 is FYEKMQ (reference sequence). CDR3 protein: CASSFFIGTPYEQYF. CDR3 nucleotides: TGTGCCAGCAGCTTCTTCATCGGGACTCCCTACGAGCAGTACTTC.

Regarding this clone: The same CDR3 arises from other DNA sequences in this sample as well. The chain is built from TRBV9 and TRBJ2-1; D not resolved. The CDR3 is 15 amino acids. V gave up 2 bases and J gave up 4 bases, with 13 bases separating them. Germline V lookup: CDR1 SGDLS, CDR2 YYNGEE. In nucleotides, the CDR3 is TGTGCCAGCAGCGTGTCTGGGGTTGGGTACAATGAGCAGTTCTTC. It translates to CASSVSGVGYNEQFF.

The CDR3 nucleotides are TGTGCCAGCAGTGAATGGGCGGAATATTACAATGAGCAGTTCTTC. Amino acids: CASSEWAEYYNEQFF. J is TRBJ2-1 and V is TRBV25-1; D is ambiguous. This CDR3 spans 15 amino acids. CDR1 and CDR2 (germline): MGHDK, SYGVNS. Trimming took 1 base from V and 4 from J, leaving 11 bases between them.

The chain joins TRBV6-1 to TRBJ2-3; D possibly corresponds to TRBD1 (6 bases). The germline CDR1 and CDR2 sequences are MNHNS and SASEGT. Trimming left V 7 bases short and J 0 bases short, with 14 bases between. This CDR3 region has 15 residues. The CDR3 DNA is TGTGCCAGCAACAGGGCAACCTCTAGCACAGATACGCAGTATTTT. Encoded protein: CASNRATSSTDTQYF.

In nucleotides, the CDR3 is TGTGCCAGCAGGGCAGGGGGGATGTGGGGCTACACCTTC. Protein: CASRAGGMWGYTF. The J gene is TRBJ1-2, the V gene TRBV27; 7 nucleotides match TRBD1. V dropped 6 bases and J dropped 8; count of bases not matched to a gene: 9. The CDR3 sequence is 13 residues long. Per the germline V gene, CDR1 is MNHEY and CDR2 is SMNVEV (reference sequence).

The genes are TRBV5-8 and TRBJ2-3; D possibly corresponds to TRBD2 (6 bases). The CDR3 length is 15 residues. Deletions cut 0 bases from V and 1 base from J, with 9 bases between. Germline lookup yields CDR1 SGHTS and CDR2 YDEGEE. As DNA, the CDR3 is TGTGCCAGCAGCTTGGGCGGGACCCGCACAGATACGCAGTATTTT. This sequence encodes CASSLGGTRTDTQYF.

The chain has TRBV7-8 and TRBJ2-5; D might be TRBD1 or TRBD2, each matching 5 bases. In germline, CDR1 is SGHVS, CDR2 FQNEAQ. The CDR3 sequence is 18 residues long. The V end was cut by 0 bases, the J end by 2 bases, with 19 bases between. The CDR3 sequence is CASSLAGAGMRWQETQYF. CDR3 bases: TGTGCCAGCAGCTTAGCCGGGGCAGGTATGCGGTGGCAAGAGACCCAGTACTTC.

This clone has only one observation. The chain joins TRBV28 to TRBJ2-1; TRBD2 is a possible D gene (5 bases). Germline loops: CDR1 MDHEN, CDR2 SYDVKM. The CDR3 is 14 residues long. Trimming pared 8 bases from V and 3 bases from J, leaving 14 bases between. The CDR3 DNA is TGTGCCAGCTATACTAGTAATAACTACAATGAGCAGTTCTTC. Its translation: CASYTSNNYNEQFF. Variable domain in full (rest from reference TRBV28 and TRBJ2-1): DVKVTQSSRYLVKRTGEKVFLECVQDMDHENMFWYRQDPGLGLRLIYFSYDVKMKEKGDIPEGYSVSREKKERFSLILESASTNQTSMYLCASYTSNNYNEQFFGPGTRLTVL.

V and J are TRBV29-1 and TRBJ2-7, with D tentatively TRBD1 (5 bases). Trimming pared 4 bases from V and 2 bases from J, leaving 9 bases between. The germline gives CDR1 SQVTM, CDR2 ANQGSEA. The CDR3 spans 12 residues. The CDR3 coding sequence is TGCAGCGTTGCATCCAGGGCCTACGAGCAGTACTTC. Translating it yields CSVASRAYEQYF.

The chain recombines TRBV5-4 with TRBJ1-1; D remains ambiguous. The CDR3 totals 16 residues. V lost 1 base to trimming and J lost 4 bases, with 17 bases between them. CDR1 SGHNT and CDR2 YYREEE come from the germline V gene (reference sequence). The CDR3 spells CASSLLISSEGTEAFF. The CDR3 DNA reads as TGTGCCAGCAGCTTGTTAATTTCCTCCGAGGGCACTGAAGCTTTCTTT.